This T cell receptor beta chain was found in a study of T-cell reconstitution after alpha-beta-depleted transplantation in children. The length of the CDR3 is 17 residues. Germline V gene data show CDR1 as SGHAT and CDR2 as FQNNGV. After removal of 7 bases from V and 3 bases from J, the junction contained 14 bases not matched to a gene. A TCRbeta library incorporating unique molecular identifiers was prepared. TCRdb passed the PCR reads through MiXCR, listing each CDR3 protein once. Of over 70,000 distinct CDR3 sequences listed, 7% to 10% are singletons. This sequence was found in a human donor who donated a stem cell graft to a child with congenital amegakaryocytic thrombocytopenia. The sequencing here drew on PBMCs from the stem cell graft donor, taken from the stem cell graft. The chain is built from TRBV11-2 and TRBJ2-1, with 8 positions matching TRBD2. The DNA for the CDR3 is TGTGCCAGCACCCCGGGGGTTAGCGGGGAAAACTACAATGAGCAGTTCTTC. It specifies CASTPGVSGENYNEQFF.